This TCR beta chain stems from a study of blood T cells in healthy people across ages. Alongside a J-beta primer mix, a sample-barcoded 5' primer served in a second PCR lasting 7 to 11 cycles. TCRdb reprocessed the 5' RACE reads with MiXCR, giving one entry per CDR3 protein. The repertoire holds about 640,000 distinct CDR3 sequences, with 40% to 50% as singletons. This clonotype came up a few times. Germline loops: CDR1 MNHEY, CDR2 SVGAGI. V dropped 1 base and J dropped 4 bases, with 10 bases sitting between them. There are 14 residues in the CDR3. This chain joins TRBV6-5 and TRBJ1-2; a weak D match, TRBD1 (5 bases). The source is a man older than 75 in good health. Sequencing input: blood. CDR3 residues: CASSYWGLSYGYTF. CDR3 DNA sequence: TGTGCCAGCAGTTACTGGGGACTGAGCTATGGCTACACCTTC.